This section outlines one T cell receptor beta chain sequence together with its context. Its specificity is not known. This sample was included in a study of cytomegalovirus exposure and HLA in healthy donors. CDR3 size: 14 residues. Germline V gives CDR1 SGHVS, CDR2 FNYEAQ. V lost 8 bases and J lost 0; bases outside the gene matches: 1. Study outcomes and limitations: V- and J-gene trimming in TCR beta was tied to a missense DCLRE1C variant by an analysis performed later.

PCR primers comprised 60 Vbeta and 13 Jbeta primers. Using immunoSEQ multiplex PCR, the repertoire was profiled, and TCRdb retains in-frame clones only, with some absent. Found here are 210,000 or so clones, more than 75% of them singletons; the top ten hold roughly 1.3%. The chain has TRBV7-6 and TRBJ2-3; TRBD2 agrees at 11 bases. The sequence was obtained from a human donor in good health. The sequenced sample was PBMCs. For the CDR3, the DNA is TGTGCCAGCCGGACTAGCGGGAGCACAGATACGCAGTATTTT. Translation: CASRTSGSTDTQYF.